This T cell receptor (beta chain) stems from a study of cytomegalovirus exposure and HLA in healthy donors. Whole-study findings and limits: Clonal expansion, a later analysis showed, was greater in HLA-associated TCR beta chains than in equally common others. The authors listed some 160 TCR beta chains as cytomegalovirus-associated.

The V and J ends lost 4 bases and 7 bases, in that order; junction bases with no gene match: 9. CDR1 is SGDLS, CDR2 YYNGEE, per germline. The CDR3 totals 15 residues. Comments on this clone: Its antigen remains unidentified.

Use of 60 Vbeta and 13 Jbeta primers characterized the PCR. Using immunoSEQ multiplex PCR, the repertoire was profiled, and TCRdb retains in-frame clones only, with some absent. The sample holds 150,000 to 200,000 clones, around 79% seen once. This clonotype originated in a woman aged 45-65 years in good health and CMV-seronegative. Input material: PBMCs. The rearrangement uses TRBV9 and TRBJ2-7, with TRBD1 matching over 12 bases. CDR3 amino acids: CASSLGGQGAGEQYF. The CDR3 nucleotides are TGTGCCAGCAGCCTAGGGGGACAGGGGGCGGGAGAGCAGTACTTC.